These 16 T cell receptor beta chains originate from one sample sequenced in a study of molecular identifiers for immune sequencing clone quantification. A single record per CDR3 protein comes from TCRdb applying MiXCR to the PCR reads. The sample contains more than 85,000 distinct CDR3 sequences, about 35% of which appear only once. Sequenced input: naive CD8+ T cells from blood, with Jurkat cell RNA spiked in. The subset denotes: FACS-sorted CD8+CD4-CCR7+CD45RA+ naive T cells. The source of these receptors is a human donor in good health. Some libraries in this study had Jurkat cell RNA spiked in.

As concerns this clonotype: Sequence at one end of the junction differs from germline and may be a read error. The chain joins TRBV9 to TRBJ2-6; D is unresolved. The CDR3 is 15 residues long. Germline V CDR1 and CDR2: SGDLS, YYNGEE. In nucleotides, the CDR3 is TGTGCCAGCGGCGTTCTTACCTCTGGGGCCAACGTCCTGACTTTC. This translates into CASGVLTSGANVLTF.

This sequence joins TRBV19 and TRBJ1-5; D ambiguous. The CDR3 runs to 14 residues. Germline CDR1 LNHDA, CDR2 SQIVND (reference sequence). Trimming cost V 7 bases and J 3 bases, with 13 bases left between them. As DNA, the CDR3 is TGTGCCAGTACCATGTCGGGGTACAATCAGCCCCAGCATTTT. Translating gives CASTMSGYNQPQHF.

The CDR3 nucleotides are TGTGCCAGCAGTCAGCCGGGGTACCCGCAGTATTTT. This translates into CASSQPGYPQYF. The chain employs TRBV6-2 or TRBV6-3 and TRBJ2-3; a possible D gene is TRBD2 (5 bases). Germline V gene data show CDR1 as MNHEY and CDR2 as SVGEGT. V lost 5 bases and J lost 10, with 13 bases in between. The CDR3 is 12 amino acids.

This clonotype came up a few times. The chain employs TRBV20-1 and TRBJ2-7; 7 bases match TRBD1. This CDR3 has 12 residues. The trim removed 3 bases at V and 2 bases at J, leaving 1 base unmatched. Germline V gene lookup returns CDR1 DFQATT and CDR2 SNEGSKA (reference sequence). The CDR3: CSASDRAYEQYF. The CDR3 DNA sequence: TGCAGTGCTAGTGACAGGGCCTACGAGCAGTACTTC.

This clonotype occurred many times. This chain connects TRBV4-3 to TRBJ1-4; 7 nucleotides align to TRBD1. V was pared by 2 bases and J by 4 bases, with 4 bases of the junction left unmatched. There are 15 residues in the CDR3. The germline V gene encodes CDR1 LGHNA and CDR2 YSLEER. CDR3 residues: CASSQTGTDNEKLFF. CDR3 nucleotides: TGCGCCAGCAGCCAAACCGGGACAGATAATGAAAAACTGTTTTTT.

This chain links TRBV6-2 or TRBV6-3 with TRBJ2-7, with TRBD1 matching over 8 bases. The CDR3 is made up of 13 amino acids. The J segment lost 7 bases and the V segment lost 7 bases, leaving 9 bases of the junction unmatched. In germline, CDR1 is MNHEY, CDR2 SVGEGT. The CDR3 bases are TGTGCCAGCAAGGACAGGGTAATGGAGGAGCAGTACTTC. This gives the protein CASKDRVMEEQYF.

This clonotype was counted many times. The V call is TRBV29-1, the J call TRBJ2-2, with D unresolved. The CDR3 consists of 12 residues. Trimming removed 5 bases from V and 1 base from J, with 5 bases in between. CDR1 and CDR2 from the germline V gene are SQVTM and ANQGSEA. This chain's CDR3 is CSVFQNTGELFF. DNA of the CDR3: TGCAGCGTTTTTCAGAACACCGGGGAGCTGTTTTTT.

This clonotype was recorded many times. V is TRBV7-9 and J is TRBJ2-3, with D maybe TRBD1 (5 bases). The CDR3 is 16 amino acids. Trimming took 2 bases from V and 2 from J, leaving 14 bases between them. Germline V gives CDR1 SEHNR, CDR2 FQNEAQ (reference sequence). In DNA form, the CDR3 reads TGTGCCAGCAGCTTAAACCCTCCGGACACCACAGATACGCAGTATTTT. It yields the protein CASSLNPPDTTDTQYF.

With respect to this clonotype: One base away lies a much larger clone, so this may be a sequencing read error. V usage is TRBV20-1 and J usage is TRBJ1-5; D remains unclear. This CDR3 has 13 residues. Germline CDR1 is DFQATT and CDR2 is SNEGSKA (reference sequence). V lost 3 bases to trimming and J lost 6 bases, with 12 bases between them. The CDR3 here is CSASGSLIQPQHF. DNA of the CDR3: TGCAGTGCTAGTGGCAGCCTCATTCAGCCCCAGCATTTT.

The chain joins TRBV13 to TRBJ2-7; D call uncertain. V lost 4 bases and J 0 bases, leaving 16 bases between the germline ends. Germline V gives CDR1 PRHDT, CDR2 FYEKMQ (reference sequence). The CDR3 spans 16 residues. The DNA of the CDR3 is TGTGCCAGCAGCTCTAGAACCCGATTGAGCTCCTACGAGCAGTACTTC. Translating gives CASSSRTRLSSYEQYF.

This chain uses TRBV7-9 with TRBJ2-4; TRBD1 matches 10 bases. Trimming took 3 bases from V and 6 from J; bases not matched to a gene: 5. Germline V gene data show CDR1 as SEHNR and CDR2 as FQNEAQ (reference sequence). The CDR3 length is 15 residues. The CDR3 region has the DNA TGTGCCAGCAGCTTTGACAGGGGGCAGGTAAACATTCAGTACTTC. Its protein product is CASSFDRGQVNIQYF. Filled out from reference TRBV7-9 and TRBJ2-4, the complete variable domain reads DTGVSQNPRHKITKRGQNVTFRCDPISEHNRLYWYRQTLGQGPEFLTYFQNEAQLEKSRLLSDRFSAERPKGSFSTLEIQRTEQGDSAMYLCASSFDRGQVNIQYFGAGTRLSVL.

This rearrangement joins TRBV24-1 to TRBJ1-1, with D possibly TRBD1 on 6 matching bases. Trimming took off 4 bases at V and 10 bases at J, with 15 bases between the two ends. CDR1 is KGHDR, CDR2 SFDVKD, per germline. This CDR3 region has 13 residues. CDR3 sequence: CATSDRGLLPAFF. In nucleotides, the CDR3 is TGTGCCACCAGTGACAGGGGCTTACTCCCAGCTTTCTTT.

In this sample, this clonotype turned up a few times. J is TRBJ2-3 and V is TRBV9; TRBD2 matches 8 bases. The V gene end was trimmed by 0 bases and the J gene end by 3 bases; junction bases not matched to a gene: 3. Looked up from germline, CDR1 is SGDLS and CDR2 is YYNGEE. The CDR3 has 15 amino acids. The CDR3 protein is CASSVDGGETDTQYF. DNA of the CDR3: TGTGCCAGCAGCGTAGACGGGGGGGAAACAGATACGCAGTATTTT.

This clonotype was seen a handful of times. This chain links TRBV4-2 with TRBJ2-2, with 8 nucleotides matching TRBD2. Germline V gene data show CDR1 as LGHNA and CDR2 as YNFKEQ. The CDR3 consists of 17 residues. V was pared by 3 bases and J by 4 bases, with 10 bases of the junction left unmatched. The CDR3 region is CASSQETGTSPTGELFF. CDR3 sequence (DNA): TGTGCCAGCAGCCAGGAAACCGGGACTAGTCCCACCGGGGAGCTGTTTTTT.

This clonotype was observed a few times. The chain is built from TRBV28 and TRBJ2-6, with 9 positions matching TRBD1. Germline V gene lookup returns CDR1 MDHEN and CDR2 SYDVKM. Trimming cost V 3 bases and J 0 bases; bases outside gene matches: 9. The CDR3 has 19 amino acids. The CDR3 here is CASSFTGGAESSGANVLTF. The CDR3 nucleotides are TGTGCCAGCAGTTTTACAGGGGGCGCCGAGAGCTCTGGGGCCAACGTCCTGACTTTC.

There are a few counts of this clonotype. This sequence joins TRBV5-8 and TRBJ2-7, with 8 positions matching TRBD2. The ends lost 5 bases at V and 2 bases at J; junction bases unmatched: 3. The V gene's germline CDR1 is SGHTS and CDR2 YDEGEE. The CDR3 length is 13 residues. CDR3: CASRGLETYEQYF. As DNA, the CDR3 is TGTGCCAGCAGGGGACTAGAAACCTACGAGCAGTACTTC.